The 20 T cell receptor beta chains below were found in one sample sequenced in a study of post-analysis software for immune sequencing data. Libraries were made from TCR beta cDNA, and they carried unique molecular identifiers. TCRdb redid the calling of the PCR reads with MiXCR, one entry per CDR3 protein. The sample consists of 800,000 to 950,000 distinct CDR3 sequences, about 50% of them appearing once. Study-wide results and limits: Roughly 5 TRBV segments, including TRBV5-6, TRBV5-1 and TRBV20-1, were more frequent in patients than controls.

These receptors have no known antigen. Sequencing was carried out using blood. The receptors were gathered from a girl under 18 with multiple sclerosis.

This CDR3 is CASGRSLSYNEQFF. The CDR3 DNA follows: TGTGCCAGCGGAAGGAGCTTGTCCTACAATGAGCAGTTCTTC. This chain links TRBV12-3 or TRBV12-4 with TRBJ2-1; D gene ambiguous. This CDR3 spans 14 amino acids. V dropped 8 bases and J dropped 1 base, with 12 bases sitting between them.

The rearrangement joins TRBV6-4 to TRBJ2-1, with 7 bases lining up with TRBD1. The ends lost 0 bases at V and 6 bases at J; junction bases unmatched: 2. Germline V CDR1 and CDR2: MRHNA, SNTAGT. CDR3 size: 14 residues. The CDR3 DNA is TGTGCCAGCAGTGACTCGACAGGGCCCAATGAGCAGTTCTTC. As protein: CASSDSTGPNEQFF.

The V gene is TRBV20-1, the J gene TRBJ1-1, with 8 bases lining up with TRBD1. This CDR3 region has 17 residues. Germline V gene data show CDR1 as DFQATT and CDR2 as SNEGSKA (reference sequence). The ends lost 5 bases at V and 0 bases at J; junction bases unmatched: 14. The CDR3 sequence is CSAHPGQGRGMNTEAFF. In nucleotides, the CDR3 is TGCAGTGCTCATCCCGGACAGGGCCGAGGCATGAACACTGAAGCTTTCTTT.

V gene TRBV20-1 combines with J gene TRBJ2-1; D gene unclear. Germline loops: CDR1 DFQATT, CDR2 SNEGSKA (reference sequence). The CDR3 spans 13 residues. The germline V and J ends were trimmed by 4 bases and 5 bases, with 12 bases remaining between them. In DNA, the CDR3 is TGCAGTGCTACCGAGGACGGAGACAATGAGCAGTTCTTC. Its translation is CSATEDGDNEQFF.

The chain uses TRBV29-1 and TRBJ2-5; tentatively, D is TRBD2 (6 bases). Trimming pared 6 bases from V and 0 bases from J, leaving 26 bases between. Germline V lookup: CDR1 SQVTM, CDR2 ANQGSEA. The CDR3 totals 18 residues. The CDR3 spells CSVEGPTSVGPYQETQYF. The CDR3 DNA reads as TGCAGCGTGGAGGGGCCCACGAGCGTGGGCCCATACCAAGAGACCCAGTACTTC.

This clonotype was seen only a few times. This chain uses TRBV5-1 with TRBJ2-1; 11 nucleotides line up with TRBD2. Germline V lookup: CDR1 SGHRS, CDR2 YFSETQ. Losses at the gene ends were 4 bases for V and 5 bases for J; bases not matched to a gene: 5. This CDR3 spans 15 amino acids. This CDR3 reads CASSPGTSGDNEQFF. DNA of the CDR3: TGCGCCAGCAGCCCCGGGACTAGCGGAGACAATGAGCAGTTCTTC.

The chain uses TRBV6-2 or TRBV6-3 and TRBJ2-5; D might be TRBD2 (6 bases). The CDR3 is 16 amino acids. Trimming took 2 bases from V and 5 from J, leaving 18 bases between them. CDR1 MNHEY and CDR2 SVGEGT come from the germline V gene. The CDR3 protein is CASSYSGLTGWETQYF. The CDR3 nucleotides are TGTGCCAGCAGTTACAGCGGACTAACGGGTTGGGAGACCCAGTACTTC.

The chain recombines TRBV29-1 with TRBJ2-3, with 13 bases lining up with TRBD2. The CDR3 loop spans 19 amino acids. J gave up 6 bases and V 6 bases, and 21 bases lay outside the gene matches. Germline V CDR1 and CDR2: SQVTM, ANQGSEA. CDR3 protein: CSVGTSGRAARPTGDTQYF. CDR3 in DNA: TGCAGCGTAGGCACTAGCGGGAGGGCCGCCCGTCCCACAGGCGATACGCAGTATTTT.

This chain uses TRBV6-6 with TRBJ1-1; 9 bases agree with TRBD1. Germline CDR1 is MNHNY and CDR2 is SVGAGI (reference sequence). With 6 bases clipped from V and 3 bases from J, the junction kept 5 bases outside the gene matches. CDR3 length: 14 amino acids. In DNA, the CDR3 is TGTGCCAGCAGCGGTCGGACAGGGGACACTGAAGCTTTCTTT. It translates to CASSGRTGDTEAFF.

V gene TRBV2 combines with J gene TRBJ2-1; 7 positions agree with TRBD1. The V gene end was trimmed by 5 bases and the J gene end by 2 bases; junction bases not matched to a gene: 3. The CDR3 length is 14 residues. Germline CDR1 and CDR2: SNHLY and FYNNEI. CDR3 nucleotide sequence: TGTGCCAGCAGTACCGACAGGGCCTACAATGAGCAGTTCTTC. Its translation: CASSTDRAYNEQFF.

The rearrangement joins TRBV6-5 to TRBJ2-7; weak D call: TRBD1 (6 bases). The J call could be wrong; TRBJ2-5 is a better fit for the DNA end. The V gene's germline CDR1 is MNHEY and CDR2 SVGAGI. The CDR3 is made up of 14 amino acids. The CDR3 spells CASQGVLGGKTQYF. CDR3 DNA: TGTGCCAGCCAGGGAGTCTTAGGGGGAAAGACCCAGTACTTC.

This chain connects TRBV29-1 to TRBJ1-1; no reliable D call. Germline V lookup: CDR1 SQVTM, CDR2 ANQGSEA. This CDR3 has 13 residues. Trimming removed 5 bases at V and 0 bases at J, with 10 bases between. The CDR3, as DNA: TGCAGCGTTACTGGACTGATGAACACTGAAGCTTTCTTT. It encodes CSVTGLMNTEAFF.

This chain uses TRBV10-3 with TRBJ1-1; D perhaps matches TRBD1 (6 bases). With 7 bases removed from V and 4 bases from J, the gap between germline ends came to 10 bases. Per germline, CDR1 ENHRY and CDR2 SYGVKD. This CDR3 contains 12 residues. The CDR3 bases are TGTGCCATCAAGGGGGGAGGCACTGAAGCTTTCTTT. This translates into CAIKGGGTEAFF.

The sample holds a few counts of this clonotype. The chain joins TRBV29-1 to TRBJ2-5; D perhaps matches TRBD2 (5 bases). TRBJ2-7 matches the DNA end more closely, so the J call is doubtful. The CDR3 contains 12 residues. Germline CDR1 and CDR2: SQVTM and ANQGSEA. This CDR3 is CSVEVGAGEQYF. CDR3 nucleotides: TGCAGCGTTGAAGTGGGCGCGGGCGAGCAGTACTTC.

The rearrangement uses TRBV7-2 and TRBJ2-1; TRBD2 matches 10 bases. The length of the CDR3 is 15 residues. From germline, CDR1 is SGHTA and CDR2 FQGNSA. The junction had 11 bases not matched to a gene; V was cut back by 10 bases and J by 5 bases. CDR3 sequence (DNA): TGTGCCATCTCGCGATCGAGCGGGGGGGACAATGAGCAGTTCTTC. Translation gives CAISRSSGGDNEQFF.

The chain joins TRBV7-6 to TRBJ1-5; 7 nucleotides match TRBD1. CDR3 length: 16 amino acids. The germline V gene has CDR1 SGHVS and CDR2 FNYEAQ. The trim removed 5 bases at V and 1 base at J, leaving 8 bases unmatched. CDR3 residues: CASSQGQAGSNQPQHF. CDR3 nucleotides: TGTGCCAGCAGCCAAGGACAGGCAGGGAGCAATCAGCCCCAGCATTTT.

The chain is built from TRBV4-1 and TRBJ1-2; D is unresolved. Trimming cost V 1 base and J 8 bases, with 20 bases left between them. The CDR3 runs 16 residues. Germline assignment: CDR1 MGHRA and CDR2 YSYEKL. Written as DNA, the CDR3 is TGCGCCAGCAGCCAAGGGGCTAGCGTCCCCCTCGGGGGCTACACCTTC. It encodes CASSQGASVPLGGYTF.

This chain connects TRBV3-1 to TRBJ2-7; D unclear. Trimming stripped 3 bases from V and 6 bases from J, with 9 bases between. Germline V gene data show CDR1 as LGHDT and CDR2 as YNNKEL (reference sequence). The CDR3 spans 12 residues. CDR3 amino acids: CASSHAWREQYF. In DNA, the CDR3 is TGTGCCAGCAGCCACGCATGGCGCGAGCAGTACTTC.

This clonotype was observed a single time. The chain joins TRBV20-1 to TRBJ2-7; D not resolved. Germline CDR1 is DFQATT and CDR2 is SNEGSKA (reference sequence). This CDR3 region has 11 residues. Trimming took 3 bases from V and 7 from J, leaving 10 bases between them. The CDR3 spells CSASSYDEQYF. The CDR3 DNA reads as TGCAGTGCTAGCTCGTACGATGAGCAGTACTTC.

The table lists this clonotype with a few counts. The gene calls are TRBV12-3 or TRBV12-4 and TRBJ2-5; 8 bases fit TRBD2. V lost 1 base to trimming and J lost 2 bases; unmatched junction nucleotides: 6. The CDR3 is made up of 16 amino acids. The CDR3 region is CASSLVAGGMQETQYF. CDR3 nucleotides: TGTGCCAGCAGTTTAGTTGCGGGGGGCATGCAAGAGACCCAGTACTTC.